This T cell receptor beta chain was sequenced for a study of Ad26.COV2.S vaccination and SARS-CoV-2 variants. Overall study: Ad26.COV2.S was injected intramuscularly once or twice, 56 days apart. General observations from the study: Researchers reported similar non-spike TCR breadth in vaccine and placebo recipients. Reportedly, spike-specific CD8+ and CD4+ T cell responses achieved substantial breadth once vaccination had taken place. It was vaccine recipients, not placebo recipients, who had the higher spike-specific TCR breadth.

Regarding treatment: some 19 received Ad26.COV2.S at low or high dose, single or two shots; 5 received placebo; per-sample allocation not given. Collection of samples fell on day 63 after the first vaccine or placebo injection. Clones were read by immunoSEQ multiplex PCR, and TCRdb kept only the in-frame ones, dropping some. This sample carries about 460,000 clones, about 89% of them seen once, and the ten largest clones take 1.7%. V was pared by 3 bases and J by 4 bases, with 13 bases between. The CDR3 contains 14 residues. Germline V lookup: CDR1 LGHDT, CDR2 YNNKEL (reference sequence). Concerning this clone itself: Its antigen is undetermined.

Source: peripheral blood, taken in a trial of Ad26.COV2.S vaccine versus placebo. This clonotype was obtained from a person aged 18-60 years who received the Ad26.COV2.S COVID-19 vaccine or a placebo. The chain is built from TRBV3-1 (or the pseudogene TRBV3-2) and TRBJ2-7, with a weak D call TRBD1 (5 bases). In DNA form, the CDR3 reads TGTGCCAGCAGCCAGACGACAGTCAGTTACGAGCAGTACTTC. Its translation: CASSQTTVSYEQYF.